The 15 T cell receptor beta chains below all came from one sample that was sequenced in a study of lymphopenia after photon versus proton radiotherapy. Method: immunoSEQ multiplex PCR; TCRdb's copy keeps in-frame clones and lacks some. The sample lists some 30,000 clones; nearly 95% were seen once. Sequences were derived from peripheral blood, sampled from a patient treated with photon-based radiotherapy. Receptors originate from a woman aged 45-65 years with cholangiocarcinoma.

The chain has TRBV6-5 and TRBJ1-2; no reliable D call. Trimming took 5 bases from V and 0 from J, leaving 10 bases between them. This CDR3 contains 14 residues. CDR1 is MNHEY, CDR2 SVGAGI, per germline. CDR3 protein: CASSNLGPNYGYTF. Written as DNA, the CDR3 is TGTGCCAGCAGTAACCTGGGTCCTAACTATGGCTACACCTTC.

The rearrangement joins TRBV4-3 to TRBJ1-2; D gene ambiguous. In germline, CDR1 is LGHNA, CDR2 YSLEER. The CDR3 extends over 13 amino acids. V was clipped by 2 bases and J by 6 bases, with 10 bases between them. Here the CDR3 DNA reads TGCGCCAGCAGCCAACGACGGATGAATGGCTACACCTTC. This gives the protein CASSQRRMNGYTF.

The chain uses TRBV4-2 and TRBJ2-3; D is possibly TRBD2 (7 bases). Trimming cost V 2 bases and J 6 bases, with 21 bases left between them. Germline V gene data show CDR1 as LGHNA and CDR2 as YNFKEQ. This CDR3 region has 17 residues. The DNA for the CDR3 is TGTGCCAGCAGCCAAAACTACGGGGGGCCGCCGTTTGATACGCAGTATTTT. It yields the protein CASSQNYGGPPFDTQYF.

This clone has just one count. The chain combines TRBV19 with TRBJ1-5; 9 nucleotides agree with TRBD1. With 6 bases clipped from V and 2 bases from J, the junction kept 17 bases outside the gene matches. Germline V gives CDR1 LNHDA, CDR2 SQIVND (reference sequence). This CDR3 is built from 19 residues. DNA of the CDR3: TGTGCCAGTAGGACGGACACGGGACAGGGTTTTCGAGGCAATCAGCCCCAGCATTTT. Protein sequence: CASRTDTGQGFRGNQPQHF.

This clone showed up just a few times. DNA of the CDR3: TGTGCCAGCAGCCAATCGCCCTGGACAGGACGAGGCTACACCTTC. Residues: CASSQSPWTGRGYTF. The chain uses TRBV16 and TRBJ1-2, with TRBD1 identical over 7 bases. Unmatched junction bases numbered 9, after V lost 0 bases and J lost 8 bases. The germline V gene has CDR1 KGHSY and CDR2 FQNENV. This CDR3 is 15 amino acids long.

The chain is built from TRBV7-2 and TRBJ1-4; no reliable D call. Germline CDR1 is SGHTA and CDR2 is FQGNSA. The V end was cut by 1 base, the J end by 3 bases, with 3 bases between. The CDR3 is 13 amino acids. CDR3 protein: CASSLGSNEKLFF. DNA for the CDR3: TGTGCCAGCAGCTTAGGTTCTAATGAAAAACTGTTTTTT.

The gene calls are TRBV18 and TRBJ2-1; TRBD2 matches 9 bases. Trimming at V came to 1 base and at J to 5 bases, leaving 3 bases not matched to a gene. This CDR3 has 15 amino acids. CDR1 is KGHSH and CDR2 is LQKENI in the germline V gene. As DNA, the CDR3 is TGTGCCAGCTCACCACTAGCGGGGGATGACAATGAGCAGTTCTTC. It specifies CASSPLAGDDNEQFF.

This chain's CDR3 is CASSLVGGARYGYTF. Here the CDR3 DNA reads TGTGCCAGCAGCCTGGTAGGGGGGGCACGTTATGGCTACACCTTC. The chain joins TRBV27 to TRBJ1-2, with D possibly TRBD1 on 6 matching bases. Germline V gene lookup returns CDR1 MNHEY and CDR2 SMNVEV (reference sequence). V was clipped by 6 bases and J by 5 bases, with 19 bases between them. CDR3 length: 15 amino acids.

This clone was recorded once. The chain carries TRBV28 and TRBJ2-7; D is perhaps TRBD2 (5 bases). Germline V lookup: CDR1 MDHEN, CDR2 SYDVKM. The length of the CDR3 is 13 residues. Trimming shortened V by 3 bases and J by 2 bases, and 8 bases separated the two germline ends. Here the CDR3 reads CASSLGRTYEQYF. CDR3 sequence (DNA): TGTGCCAGCAGTTTGGGGAGAACCTACGAGCAGTACTTC.

The rearrangement links TRBV30 to TRBJ2-7; tentative D call: TRBD1 (6 bases). From germline, CDR1 is GTSNPN and CDR2 SVGIG (reference sequence). CDR3 length equals 13 residues. V lost 2 bases to trimming and J lost 2 bases, with 10 bases between them. CDR3 bases: TGTGCCTGGAGTAAGGGGGTCCCCTACGAGCAGTACTTC. Its translation is CAWSKGVPYEQYF.

This sequence joins TRBV23-1 and TRBJ1-1; D is undetermined. TRBV23-1 has ORF status, its function being uncertain. The V end was cut by 8 bases, the J end by 5 bases, with 9 bases between. The CDR3 consists of 11 residues. CDR3 sequence reads: CASGHGTEAFF. As DNA, the CDR3 is TGCGCCAGCGGCCACGGAACTGAAGCTTTCTTT.

The chain is built from TRBV5-8 and TRBJ2-1; tentatively, D is TRBD2 (6 bases). From germline, CDR1 is SGHTS and CDR2 YDEGEE. The CDR3 sequence is 14 residues long. The V gene lost 9 bases and the J gene lost 5 bases, with 18 bases spanning the gap. The CDR3 DNA reads as TGTGCCATCATGCGGGGCCAGAGGAACAATGAGCAGTTCTTC. Translation: CAIMRGQRNNEQFF. The whole variable domain, remainder taken from reference TRBV5-8 and TRBJ2-1, is EAGVTQSPTHLIKTRGQQATLRCSPISGHTSVYWYQQALGLGLQFLLWYDEGEERNRGNFPPRFSGRQFPNYSSELNVNALELEDSALYLCAIMRGQRNNEQFFGPGTRLTVL.

A single count supports this clone. The rearrangement joins TRBV5-5 to TRBJ1-3; no clear D gene. The ends were cut back, 0 bases at V and 4 bases at J, with 8 bases in the middle. The CDR3 is 14 amino acids. Germline CDR1 is SGHKS and CDR2 is YYEKEE (reference sequence). CDR3 amino acids: CASSLGDLGNTIYF. CDR3 nucleotides: TGTGCCAGCAGCTTGGGGGATTTAGGAAACACCATATATTTT.

For the CDR3, the DNA is TGTGCCAGCAGCCGAATCGCCCTGTCGGATCAGCCCCAGCATTTT. It specifies CASSRIALSDQPQHF. The gene calls are TRBV5-6 and TRBJ1-5; no reliable D call. The ends were cut back, 4 bases at V and 5 bases at J, with 16 bases in the middle. The CDR3 is 15 residues long. Germline V lookup: CDR1 SGHDT, CDR2 YYEEEE.

The chain carries TRBV20-1 and TRBJ2-3; D is ambiguous. Between the trimmed V and J ends, which lost 6 bases and 6 bases, there was a span of 10 bases. Germline lookup yields CDR1 DFQATT and CDR2 SNEGSKA (reference sequence). This CDR3 is built from 11 residues. In nucleotides, the CDR3 is TGCAGTGCCGCACGACTTGATACGCAGTATTTT. It yields the protein CSAARLDTQYF.